This T cell receptor (beta chain) stems from a study of T cells in Graves' hyperthyroidism and ophthalmopathy (dated by TCRdb to between 2018 and 2021). Looking at the study overall: Peripheral blood samples were taken at the time of initial diagnosis, prior to any treatment. TCR V-J signatures able to tell the groups apart were searched for in a discovery cohort of more than 90 patients, of whom around 42 had Graves' ophthalmopathy and 57 had stable Graves' hyperthyroidism. Prospective prediction of ophthalmopathy was tested in an independent validation cohort consisting of 18 to 20 hyperthyroidism patients and 17 patients who later progressed to ophthalmopathy. The approximately 98 discovery patients were randomly divided into training and test sets at a 7:3 ratio. The study also compared thyroid tissue and blood T-cell repertoires from five or six Graves' hyperthyroidism patients. After blood sampling, hyperthyroidism patients were treated with methimazole at a starting dose of 30 mg daily, and ophthalmopathy patients were treated with high-dose intravenous methylprednisolone. The paper describes TCR Vbeta CDR3 sequencing of 120 to 150 peripheral blood samples, made up of around 41 ophthalmopathy patients, around 78 hyperthyroidism patients and some 17 progressor patients.

The CDR3 goes from the cysteine to the phenylalanine over 14 residues. Only CDR3 DNA remains: 42 bases, in frame from the first base. Relative to germline, V is 4 bases shorter and J is 13 bases shorter, with 17 bases between their ends. Reading the germline V gene (reference sequence) gives CDR1 LGHDT and CDR2 YNNKEL. General conclusions and limits of the study: No statistical method was used to set the sample size in advance, and investigators knew the group allocation. A 13 V-J signature model separated ophthalmopathy from stable hyperthyroidism, with just over 85% sensitivity and 81.08% specificity in cross-validation and 80%/75% in testing. In validation, the model predicted progression to ophthalmopathy with 65% to 71% sensitivity and 72% to 85% specificity, a median of 6.5 months before onset. Most expanded thyroid clonotypes (frequency above 0.001) were also detected in blood, suggesting blood repertoires may reflect thyroid immune responses.

The TCR beta CDR3 regions were amplified from RNA transcripts. The first round of RT-PCR for the TCR CDR3 was performed with the HTBI primer set and the Qiagen OneStep RT-PCR kit. Libraries were constructed in a second round of multiplex PCR, after which size selection and purification were carried out. The libraries were sequenced on an Illumina HiSeq2000 using paired-end 100 bp reads. The authors' analysis ran thus. SOAPnuke was used to process the raw data, with reads discarded if the reads contained adapters or uncalled bases, had a mean Phred below 15, or lacked an exact constant-primer or identifier match. High-quality paired reads were merged with COPE v1.2.5, and unique nucleotide sequences were defined as clonotypes. MiTCR v1.1 was used to align clonotypes to the IMGT TRBV, TRBD and TRBJ reference segments. Only V-J combinations with frequency above 0.0001, covering 99.2% of repertoires, were analysed. The TCS score was defined as F50 (clonal expansion) divided by E x V (chaos), with BLOSUM62-based TCRdist calculated between CDR3 peptides within each V-J. Welch's t-statistics and random forest reduced approximately 520 V-J features to about 13, which were used in a naive Bayes classifier (R e1071). TCRdb reprocessed the public reads (quality trimming at Q25 with fastp, clone calling with MiXCR) and kept in-frame beta chains. One record per CDR3 amino acid sequence lists the most common genes and DNA. It is TCRdb's table, rather than the study itself, that gives the V and J calls and clone size. This sample holds roughly 380,000 distinct CDR3 sequences; 11% to 15% were observed only once. Of the sample, about 11% falls within the top ten clones.

This clonotype was observed a few times. Which antigen it targets is not known. No much larger clone exists at a distance of one base, and base qualities are not known. Stable Graves' hyperthyroidism was defined as no progression to ophthalmopathy during 18 months of follow-up. Hyperthyroidism patients were newly diagnosed, had a disease duration of under 2 months, and were aged 18 to 65 years. Exclusion was applied to patients with uncontrolled infections, other autoimmune diseases, pregnancy or lactation. Diagnoses were established on the basis of clinical symptoms, serum thyroxine and TRAb, thyroid ultrasound, and orbital computed tomography. Ficoll-Paque density gradient centrifugation was used to isolate PBMCs from 10 ml of fresh peripheral blood. Total RNA was extracted using Trizol reagent, and RNA quality was assessed on an Agilent 2100 Bioanalyzer.

The sequence was collected from a woman aged 55-69 years with Graves' hyperthyroidism. The sequence links TRBV3-1 to TRBJ1-6, with an unclear D gene assignment. Sequencing input: blood. The nucleotide sequence is given as TGTGCCAGCAGCCGTGGGCGGGTTGGATCGCCCCTCCACTTT. Translated, it gives CASSRGRVGSPLHF.